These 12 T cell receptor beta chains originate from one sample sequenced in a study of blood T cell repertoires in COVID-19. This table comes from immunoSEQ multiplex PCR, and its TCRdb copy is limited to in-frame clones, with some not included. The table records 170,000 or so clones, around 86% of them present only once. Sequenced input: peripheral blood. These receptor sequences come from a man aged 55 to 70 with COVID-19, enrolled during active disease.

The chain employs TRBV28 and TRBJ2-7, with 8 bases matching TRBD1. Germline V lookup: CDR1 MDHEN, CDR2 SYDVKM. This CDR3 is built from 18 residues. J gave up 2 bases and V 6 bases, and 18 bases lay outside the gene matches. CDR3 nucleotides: TGTGCCAGCAGCCCCTCCGGGACAGGAATCAAATACACCTACGAGCAGTACTTC. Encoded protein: CASSPSGTGIKYTYEQYF. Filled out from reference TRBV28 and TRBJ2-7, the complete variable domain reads DVKVTQSSRYLVKRTGEKVFLECVQDMDHENMFWYRQDPGLGLRLIYFSYDVKMKEKGDIPEGYSVSREKKERFSLILESASTNQTSMYLCASSPSGTGIKYTYEQYFGPGTRLTVT.

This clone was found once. The CDR3 loop reads CASSEIGGATQPQHF. The CDR3 bases are TGTGCCAGCAGTGAAATTGGGGGGGCGACTCAGCCCCAGCATTTT. The rearrangement links TRBV6-1 to TRBJ1-5; tentatively, D is TRBD1 (6 bases). The V gene's germline CDR1 is MNHNS and CDR2 SASEGT. V was pared by 2 bases and J by 6 bases, with 14 bases between. This CDR3 comprises 15 residues.

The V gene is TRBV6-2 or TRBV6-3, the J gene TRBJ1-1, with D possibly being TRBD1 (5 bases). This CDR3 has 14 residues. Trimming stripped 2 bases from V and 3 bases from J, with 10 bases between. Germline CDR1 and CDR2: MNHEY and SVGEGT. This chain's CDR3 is CASSYQGGDTEAFF. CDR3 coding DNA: TGTGCCAGCAGTTACCAGGGTGGGGACACTGAAGCTTTCTTT.

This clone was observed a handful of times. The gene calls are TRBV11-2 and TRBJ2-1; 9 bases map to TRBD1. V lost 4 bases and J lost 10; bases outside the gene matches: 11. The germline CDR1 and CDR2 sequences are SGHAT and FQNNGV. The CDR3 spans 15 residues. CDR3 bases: TGTGCCAGCAGCTCCGGGGGACAGGGCCTTAGGGAGCAGTTCTTC. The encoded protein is CASSSGGQGLREQFF.

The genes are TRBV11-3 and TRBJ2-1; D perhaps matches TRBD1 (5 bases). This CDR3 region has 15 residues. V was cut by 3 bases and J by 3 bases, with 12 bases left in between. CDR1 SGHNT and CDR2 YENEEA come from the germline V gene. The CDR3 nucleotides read TGTGCCAGCAGCTTCCGCCAGGGTTACTACAATGAGCAGTTCTTC. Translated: CASSFRQGYYNEQFF.

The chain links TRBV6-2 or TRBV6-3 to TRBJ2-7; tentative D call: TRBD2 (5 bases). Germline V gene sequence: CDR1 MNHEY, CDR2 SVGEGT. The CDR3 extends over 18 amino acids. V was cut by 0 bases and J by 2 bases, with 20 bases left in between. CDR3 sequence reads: CASSYSSRPGSYPYEQYF. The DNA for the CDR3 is TGTGCCAGCAGTTACTCGAGTAGGCCGGGGTCCTACCCCTACGAGCAGTACTTC.

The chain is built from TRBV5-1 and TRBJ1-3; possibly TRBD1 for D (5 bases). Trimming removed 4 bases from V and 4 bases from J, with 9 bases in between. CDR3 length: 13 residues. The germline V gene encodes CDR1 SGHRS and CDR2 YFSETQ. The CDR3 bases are TGCGCCAGCAGCGACAGTCCCGGAAACACCATATATTTT. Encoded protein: CASSDSPGNTIYF. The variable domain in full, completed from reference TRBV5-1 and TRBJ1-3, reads KAGVTQTPRYLIKTRGQQVTLSCSPISGHRSVSWYQQTPGQGLQFLFEYFSETQRNKGNFPGRFSGRQFSNSRSEMNVSTLELGDSALYLCASSDSPGNTIYFGEGSWLTVV.

As DNA, the CDR3 is TGCAGCGTTGCACTGGGTGGGGCAGGGACCGGGGAGCTGTTTTTT. It is translated as CSVALGGAGTGELFF. The gene calls are TRBV29-1 and TRBJ2-2; D possibly corresponds to TRBD1 (5 bases). This CDR3 contains 15 residues. V dropped 4 bases and J dropped 5 bases, with 17 bases sitting between them. Per the germline V gene, CDR1 is SQVTM and CDR2 is ANQGSEA.

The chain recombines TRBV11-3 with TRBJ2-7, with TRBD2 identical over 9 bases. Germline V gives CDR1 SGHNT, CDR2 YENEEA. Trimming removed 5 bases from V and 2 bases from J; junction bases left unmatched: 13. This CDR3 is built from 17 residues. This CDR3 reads CASSTPGRTSETYEQYF. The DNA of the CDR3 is TGTGCCAGCAGCACGCCGGGAAGGACTAGCGAGACCTACGAGCAGTACTTC.

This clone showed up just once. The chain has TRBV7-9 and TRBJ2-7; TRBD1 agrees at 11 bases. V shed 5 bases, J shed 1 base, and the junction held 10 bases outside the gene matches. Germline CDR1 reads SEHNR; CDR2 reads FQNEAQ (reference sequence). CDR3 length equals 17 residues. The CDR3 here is CASSPRTGGRGSYEQYF. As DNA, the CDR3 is TGTGCCAGCAGCCCGCGGACAGGGGGCCGGGGTTCCTACGAGCAGTACTTC.

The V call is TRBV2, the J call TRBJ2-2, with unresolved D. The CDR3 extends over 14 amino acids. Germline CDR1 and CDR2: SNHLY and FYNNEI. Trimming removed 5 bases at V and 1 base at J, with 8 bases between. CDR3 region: CASSSNRNTGELFF. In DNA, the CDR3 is TGTGCCAGCAGTTCAAACAGGAACACCGGGGAGCTGTTTTTT. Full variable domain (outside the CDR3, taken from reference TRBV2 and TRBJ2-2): EPEVTQTPSHQVTQMGQEVILRCVPISNHLYFYWYRQILGQKVEFLVSFYNNEISEKSEIFDDQFSVERPDGSNFTLKIRSTKLEDSAMYFCASSSNRNTGELFFGEGSRLTVL.

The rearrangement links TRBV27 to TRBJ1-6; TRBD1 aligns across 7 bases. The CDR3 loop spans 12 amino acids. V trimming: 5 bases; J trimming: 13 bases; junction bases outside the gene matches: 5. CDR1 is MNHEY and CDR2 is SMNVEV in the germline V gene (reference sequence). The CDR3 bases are TGTGCCAGCAGTGCTAACAGGGGCCCCCTCCACTTT. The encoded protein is CASSANRGPLHF.